This T cell receptor (beta chain) comes out of a study of T cell responses to AZD1222 COVID-19 vaccine. Only in-frame clones appear in the TCRdb table, and some are missing; sequencing was by immunoSEQ multiplex PCR. The sample has 60,000 to 75,000 clones, approximately 83% seen once. The TCR was taken from an adult who received the AZD1222 COVID-19 vaccine. The sequencing used peripheral blood, collected 28 days after the second AZD1222 dose.

CDR3: CASSADASDTQYF. Here the CDR3 DNA reads TGTGCCAGCAGCGCGGACGCCTCAGATACGCAGTATTTT. The rearrangement joins TRBV9 to TRBJ2-3; D ambiguous. The CDR3 totals 13 residues. CDR1 and CDR2 (germline): SGDLS, YYNGEE. V was clipped by 3 bases and J by 4 bases, with 9 bases between them.